The 6 T cell receptor beta chains below come from one sample, sequenced in a study of T-cell reconstitution after alpha-beta-depleted transplantation in children (TCRdb year 2016). Library creation used PCR. Sequencing was carried out with an Illumina HiSeq 2500. TCR library preparation used molecular barcoding, with unique molecular identifiers applied to normalize quantification of the TCRbeta repertoire. The public reads were reprocessed in TCRdb via fastp at Q25 and MiXCR, keeping in-frame beta chains. Under each unique CDR3 protein, matching rows form one entry showing the most common genes and DNA. The sample contains around 240,000 distinct CDR3 sequences, roughly 7.7% of them found a single time. In total, the top ten clones hold nearly 6.5% of the sample. The treatment or condition label on this specimen signifies: allogeneic hematopoietic cell transplantation with graft depleted of TCRalphabeta T cells and CD19 B cells.

Sequences were derived from PBMCs, mostly from graft donor cells, sampled 180 days after TCRalphabeta/CD19-depleted stem cell transplant. The receptor set was obtained from a male patient under 18 who had a stem cell transplant for acute lymphoblastic leukemia, so the T cells may come from the graft donor.

At least ten counts were recorded for this clonotype. The CDR3 region is CSARDWGQAKETQYF. The CDR3 DNA reads as TGCAGTGCTAGAGATTGGGGACAGGCGAAAGAGACCCAGTACTTC. V gene TRBV20-1 combines with J gene TRBJ2-5, with TRBD1 identical over 8 bases. The CDR3 extends over 15 amino acids. The trim removed 0 bases at V and 3 bases at J, leaving 6 bases unmatched. Germline assignment: CDR1 DFQATT and CDR2 SNEGSKA (reference sequence).

The sample holds many counts of this clonotype. The chain links TRBV4-1 to TRBJ2-2; the D gene is possibly TRBD1 (5 bases). The V gene lost 1 base and the J gene lost 6 bases, with 18 bases spanning the gap. The CDR3 runs 17 residues. Germline V CDR1 and CDR2: MGHRA, YSYEKL. CDR3 loop: CASSQAPGLDRAGELFF. The CDR3 DNA reads TGCGCCAGCAGCCAAGCCCCGGGCCTAGACAGAGCCGGGGAGCTGTTTTTT.

This clonotype was seen many times. J is TRBJ2-3 and V is TRBV7-6, with 8 bases lining up with TRBD1. CDR1 and CDR2 (germline): SGHVS, FNYEAQ. The ends lost 1 base at V and 3 bases at J; junction bases unmatched: 3. This CDR3 contains 15 residues. The CDR3 protein is CASSLVGTGTDTQYF. DNA for the CDR3: TGTGCCAGCAGCTTAGTGGGGACAGGTACAGATACGCAGTATTTT. Full variable domain (rest looked up from reference TRBV7-6 and TRBJ2-3): GAGVSQSPRYKVTKRGQDVALRCDPISGHVSLYWYRQALGQGPEFLTYFNYEAQQDKSGLPNDRFSAERPEGSISTLTIQRTEQRDSAMYRCASSLVGTGTDTQYFGPGTRLTVL.

This clonotype was recorded only once. A much larger clone lies one base from this, so it may be a read error. The genes are TRBV20-1 and TRBJ2-3, with D tentatively TRBD1 or TRBD2 (5 bases each). The CDR3 is 13 amino acids. Per germline, CDR1 DFQATT and CDR2 SNEGSKA (reference sequence). V lost 4 bases, J lost 4 bases, and 12 bases lay in between. CDR3 in DNA: TGCAGTGCTAATGAGGGGCCACCAGATACGCAGTATTTT. Translation: CSANEGPPDTQYF.

This clonotype was detected many times. The chain links TRBV12-3 or TRBV12-4 to TRBJ2-3; 8 bases match TRBD1. The trim removed 4 bases at V and 7 bases at J, leaving 13 bases unmatched. The CDR3 is 16 residues long. The CDR3 loop reads CASSSAAGGVRYTQYF. Written as DNA, the CDR3 is TGTGCCAGCAGTTCAGCCGCAGGGGGCGTTCGATATACGCAGTATTTT.

The table lists this clonotype with many counts. The chain links TRBV28 to TRBJ2-5; D tentatively reads TRBD1 or TRBD2 (5 bases each). Germline V gives CDR1 MDHEN, CDR2 SYDVKM. There are 13 residues in the CDR3. The V gene lost 9 bases and the J gene lost 4 bases, with 15 bases spanning the gap. Written as DNA, the CDR3 is TGTGCCAGTGCTCGGGGCGGACCAGAGACCCAGTACTTC. Protein product: CASARGGPETQYF. Using reference TRBV28 and TRBJ2-5 for the parts outside the CDR3, the full variable domain is DVKVTQSSRYLVKRTGEKVFLECVQDMDHENMFWYRQDPGLGLRLIYFSYDVKMKEKGDIPEGYSVSREKKERFSLILESASTNQTSMYLCASARGGPETQYFGPGTRLLVL.